This TCR beta chain was captured by sequencing in a study of control samples from healthy donors and cancer patients. Trimming left V 4 bases short and J 7 bases short, with 20 bases between. The CDR3 contains 16 residues. Germline CDR1 is SGHNT and CDR2 is YYREEE (reference sequence). The protocol was immunoSEQ multiplex PCR, while the TCRdb copy is restricted to in-frame clones and leaves out a portion. The sample includes roughly 120,000 clones, 88% of them seen just once. Comment on this clone: Other DNA sequences of this sample code for an identical CDR3.

The source material was blood. This chain joins TRBV5-4 and TRBJ2-2, with D perhaps being TRBD1 or TRBD2 (6 bases each). The receptor comes from a woman in her sixties or seventies in good health. The CDR3 nucleotides are TGTGCCAGCAGCCCCCACCCAGGGGCGACTAGCGGGGAGCTGTTTTTT. This sequence encodes CASSPHPGATSGELFF.